The 15 T cell receptor beta chains listed next were all sequenced from one sample in a study of T cells after yellow fever vaccination (dated by TCRdb to between 2018 and 2021). The treatment or condition label for this specimen denotes: live attenuated yellow fever vaccine strain. Library construction relied on 5' RACE. Sequencing instrument: Illumina HiSeq 2500. In-frame beta chains were kept once TCRdb had trimmed the public reads at Q25 with fastp and called clones with MiXCR. Under each unique CDR3 protein, matching rows form one entry showing the most common genes and DNA. This sample gives 250,000 or so distinct CDR3 sequences in total; 6.9% of them show up just once. The top ten clonotypes cover approximately 0.85% of the sample. This material consisted of CD4+ T cells sorted from PBMCs, taken 15 days after the yellow fever booster vaccination. The receptors come from a man aged 25 to 45 who received the YFV17D yellow fever vaccine.

In its sample, this clonotype was seen many times. This rearrangement joins TRBV11-2 to TRBJ2-2; D is possibly TRBD1 (7 bases). The V gene lost 6 bases and the J gene lost 6 bases, with 23 bases spanning the gap. The CDR3 covers 17 residues. From germline, CDR1 is SGHAT and CDR2 FQNNGV. The CDR3 sequence: CASRRPGQRLVAGELFF. CDR3 nucleotides: TGTGCCAGCAGACGGCCGGGACAGCGACTAGTGGCCGGGGAGCTGTTTTTT.

This clonotype was picked up a small number of times. This chain uses TRBV5-1 with TRBJ2-7, with 9 positions matching TRBD1. Germline assignment: CDR1 SGHRS and CDR2 YFSETQ. J was trimmed by 5 bases and V by 2 bases; bases with no gene match: 5. The CDR3 runs to 14 residues. This CDR3 is CASSFGTGRDEQYF. The CDR3 region has the DNA TGCGCCAGCAGCTTCGGGACAGGGAGGGACGAGCAGTACTTC.

This clonotype was counted many times. This chain connects TRBV12-3 or TRBV12-4 to TRBJ2-7; D may be TRBD2 (7 bases). V lost 8 bases to trimming and J lost 4 bases, with 12 bases between them. This CDR3 spans 12 amino acids. CDR3 DNA sequence: TGTGCCAGCCAAGGGGGGGCTTACGAGCAGTACTTC. Translating it yields CASQGGAYEQYF.

Concerning this clonotype itself: One junction end disagrees with the germline gene, perhaps due to a read error. The chain has TRBV20-1 and TRBJ2-3; 8 positions agree with TRBD1. The CDR3 has 16 amino acids. Germline CDR1 is DFQATT and CDR2 is SNEGSKA (reference sequence). The DNA for the CDR3 is TGCTGTGCTAGAGCAGCTGGACAGGGAAGTGCGGATACGCAGTATTTT. Protein sequence: CCARAAGQGSADTQYF.

The chain has TRBV7-2 and TRBJ1-2; a weak D match, TRBD1 (5 bases). The length of the CDR3 is 13 residues. Germline V gene sequence: CDR1 SGHTA, CDR2 FQGNSA. V lost 5 bases and J 4 bases, leaving 11 bases between the germline ends. CDR3 sequence reads: CASSNRDSYGYTF. The DNA of the CDR3 is TGTGCCAGCAGCAACCGGGACTCCTATGGCTACACCTTC.

This clonotype was detected only a few times. V gene TRBV6-2 or TRBV6-3 combines with J gene TRBJ2-5; D remains unclear. The V end was cut by 8 bases, the J end by 5 bases, with 15 bases between. This CDR3 region has 13 residues. Germline CDR1 and CDR2: MNHEY and SVGEGT. CDR3 in amino acids: CASQLLVGETQYF. CDR3 nucleotide sequence: TGTGCCAGCCAGTTGCTAGTCGGCGAGACCCAGTACTTC.

This clonotype was picked up a small number of times. The V gene is TRBV6-5, the J gene TRBJ1-4; D is perhaps TRBD1 (5 bases). The CDR3 length is 15 residues. Per the germline V gene, CDR1 is MNHEY and CDR2 is SVGAGI. V shed 5 bases and J shed 7 bases, with 17 bases lying between them. The CDR3 is CASSRGGAGSEKLFF. In DNA, the CDR3 is TGTGCCAGCAGTCGTGGGGGAGCGGGGAGTGAAAAACTGTTTTTT.

This clonotype was counted only a few times. The chain is built from TRBV6-5 and TRBJ2-2; D perhaps matches TRBD1 (5 bases). The V gene's germline CDR1 is MNHEY and CDR2 SVGAGI. This CDR3 is 14 amino acids long. Trimming stripped 0 bases from V and 5 bases from J, with 7 bases between. The CDR3 is CASSYSKGTGELFF. DNA for the CDR3: TGTGCCAGCAGTTACTCGAAGGGGACCGGGGAGCTGTTTTTT.

This clonotype came up many times. This chain joins TRBV4-1 and TRBJ2-2; 14 bases map to TRBD2. Germline-derived CDR1 and CDR2 are MGHRA and YSYEKL. This CDR3 is 18 amino acids long. The junction had 4 bases not matched to a gene; V was cut back by 0 bases and J by 4 bases. CDR3 nucleotides: TGCGCCAGCAGCCAAGACGGGACTAGCGGGAGTTCCACCGGGGAGCTGTTTTTT. Translated: CASSQDGTSGSSTGELFF.

The chain joins TRBV20-1 to TRBJ1-1; D is uncertain. The CDR3 consists of 13 residues. Trimming stripped 4 bases from V and 1 base from J, with 10 bases between. CDR1 is DFQATT, CDR2 SNEGSKA, per germline (reference sequence). The CDR3 DNA is TGCAGTGCTACTAGAACTGCGAACACTGAAGCTTTCTTT. Residues: CSATRTANTEAFF.

The chain links TRBV7-2 to TRBJ2-2; 9 bases line up with TRBD2. The CDR3 sequence is 14 residues long. The V gene's germline CDR1 is SGHTA and CDR2 FQGNSA. V shed 6 bases and J 7 bases; nucleotides not matched to a gene: 6. The CDR3 reads CASRVAGAIGELFF. DNA of the CDR3: TGTGCCAGCAGGGTAGCGGGAGCAATCGGGGAGCTGTTTTTT.

A few counts support this clonotype. The CDR3 protein is CASSQVQGSQPQHF. The DNA for the CDR3 is TGTGCCAGCAGCCAAGTACAGGGAAGTCAGCCCCAGCATTTT. This sequence joins TRBV3-1 and TRBJ1-5; weak D call: TRBD1 (6 bases). V lost 1 base to trimming and J lost 6 bases, with 10 bases between them. The germline CDR1 and CDR2 sequences are LGHDT and YNNKEL (reference sequence). The CDR3 covers 14 residues. The entire variable domain, with the rest obtained from reference TRBV3-1 and TRBJ1-5, is as follows: DTAVSQTPKYLVTQMGNDKSIKCEQNLGHDTMYWYKQDSKKFLKIMFSYNNKELIINETVPNRFSPKSPDKAHLNLHINSLELGDSAVYFCASSQVQGSQPQHFGDGTRLSIL.

This clonotype was counted at least ten times. The rearrangement joins TRBV6-2 or TRBV6-3 to TRBJ2-1; the D gene is possibly TRBD2 (6 bases). Germline V gene lookup returns CDR1 MNHEY and CDR2 SVGEGT. The V gene lost 11 bases and the J gene lost 4 bases, with 12 bases spanning the gap. This CDR3 spans 12 amino acids. CDR3 region: CAGGYKYNEQFF. The CDR3 DNA follows: TGTGCCGGAGGGTACAAGTACAATGAGCAGTTCTTC.

The chain has TRBV28 and TRBJ2-7; D is unclear. V gave up 10 bases and J gave up 2 bases, with 6 bases separating them. Germline V lookup: CDR1 MDHEN, CDR2 SYDVKM. The CDR3 consists of 10 residues. CDR3 residues: CATGPYEQYF. The DNA for the CDR3 is TGTGCCACCGGACCCTACGAGCAGTACTTC.

This clonotype was picked up many times. This chain joins TRBV7-8 and TRBJ2-3; D not certain. Germline V gene data show CDR1 as SGHVS and CDR2 as FQNEAQ. Trimming removed 1 base from V and 2 bases from J, with 10 bases in between. The CDR3 is 15 residues long. The CDR3 DNA follows: TGTGCCAGCAGCTTAGATGAGGCGGACACAGATACGCAGTATTTT. Amino acid sequence: CASSLDEADTDTQYF.